These 18 T cell receptor beta chains were all obtained from the same sample, sequenced in a study of blood T cell repertoires in COVID-19. TCRdb's table, derived via immunoSEQ multiplex PCR, lists solely in-frame clones and lacks some. The sample holds about 140,000 clones; almost 85% are singletons and the top ten take under 3%. The sample was peripheral blood. The source is a man aged 45-60 years with acute or convalescent COVID-19.

The chain links TRBV10-3 to TRBJ1-2, with D possibly TRBD1 on 6 matching bases. This CDR3 contains 15 residues. The ends were cut back, 6 bases at V and 0 bases at J, with 14 bases in the middle. Germline V CDR1 and CDR2: ENHRY, SYGVKD. CDR3 protein: CAISLTGSANYGYTF. The CDR3 nucleotides are TGTGCCATCAGCCTTACAGGGAGTGCTAACTATGGCTACACCTTC.

V is TRBV7-9 and J is TRBJ2-7, with a tentative D call TRBD2 (5 bases). Trimming pared 5 bases from V and 4 bases from J, leaving 21 bases between. The germline CDR1 and CDR2 sequences are SEHNR and FQNEAQ (reference sequence). The CDR3 has 16 amino acids. Written as DNA, the CDR3 is TGTGCCAGCAGCCCCAGCGGCCAGCTCGGGCGTTACGAGCAGTACTTC. This codes for CASSPSGQLGRYEQYF.

V and J are TRBV5-5 and TRBJ2-3; weak D call: TRBD2 (6 bases). Deletions cut 0 bases from V and 3 bases from J, with 8 bases between. The CDR3 has 14 residues. The germline gives CDR1 SGHKS, CDR2 YYEKEE (reference sequence). For the CDR3, the DNA is TGTGCCAGCAGCTTGGGGAGGGGAACAGATACGCAGTATTTT. It specifies CASSLGRGTDTQYF.

This chain joins TRBV4-1 and TRBJ1-1, with TRBD1 matching over 8 bases. V shed 4 bases, J shed 5 bases, and the junction held 6 bases outside the gene matches. Looked up from germline, CDR1 is MGHRA and CDR2 is YSYEKL. The CDR3 is made up of 14 amino acids. The DNA of the CDR3 is TGCGCCAGCAGCCTACGTCAGGGGGCAACTGAAGCTTTCTTT. This sequence encodes CASSLRQGATEAFF.

The chain couples TRBV20-1 to TRBJ1-1; TRBD1 agrees at 8 bases. This CDR3 is 12 amino acids long. Trimming cost V 3 bases and J 14 bases; bases outside gene matches: 11. CDR1 is DFQATT and CDR2 is SNEGSKA in the germline V gene (reference sequence). The CDR3 reads CSASLSGQACFF. The CDR3 DNA reads as TGCAGTGCTAGTTTGTCGGGACAGGCCTGCTTCTTT.

V gene TRBV2 combines with J gene TRBJ1-1; the match to TRBD1 covers 10 bases. The junction had 7 bases not matched to a gene; V was cut back by 7 bases and J by 5 bases. Germline lookup yields CDR1 SNHLY and CDR2 FYNNEI. This CDR3 is 14 amino acids long. The CDR3 spells CASITTGGFTEAFF. DNA for the CDR3: TGTGCCAGCATTACGACAGGGGGCTTTACTGAAGCTTTCTTT.

The rearrangement joins TRBV24-1 to TRBJ2-2, with TRBD2 matching over 7 bases. The CDR3 loop spans 15 amino acids. Per germline, CDR1 KGHDR and CDR2 SFDVKD. The V and J ends lost 7 bases and 0 bases, in that order; junction bases with no gene match: 4. The CDR3 sequence is CATSRDYTNTGELFF. The CDR3 DNA reads as TGTGCCACCAGCCGGGACTATACGAACACCGGGGAGCTGTTTTTT.

The V and J genes are TRBV5-1 and TRBJ2-2, with TRBD1 matching over 7 bases. The CDR3 consists of 16 residues. CDR1 and CDR2 (germline): SGHRS, YFSETQ. Germline trimming cut 0 bases from V and 3 bases from J; bases unmatched to any gene: 5. CDR3 in amino acids: CASSLDGQAYTGELFF. CDR3 in DNA: TGCGCCAGCAGCTTGGACGGACAGGCATACACCGGGGAGCTGTTTTTT.

V usage is TRBV12-3 or TRBV12-4 and J usage is TRBJ1-1; weak D call: TRBD1 (5 bases). This CDR3 has 13 amino acids. Trimming took off 5 bases at V and 0 bases at J, with 7 bases between the two ends. The CDR3 DNA reads as TGTGCCAGCAGTGGGGGGTTGAACACTGAAGCTTTCTTT. Its translation is CASSGGLNTEAFF.

V gene TRBV10-3 combines with J gene TRBJ1-2, with D perhaps TRBD1 (6 bases). V lost 6 bases and J 6 bases, leaving 29 bases between the germline ends. This CDR3 has 18 residues. Germline CDR1 is ENHRY and CDR2 is SYGVKD. The CDR3 here is CAISRRPAQDTGSDGYTF. The DNA of the CDR3 is TGTGCCATCAGCCGACGACCCGCGCAGGATACAGGGTCCGATGGCTACACCTTC.

This clone was detected only once. The rearrangement links TRBV19 to TRBJ2-2, with 7 bases aligning to TRBD1. The CDR3 loop spans 15 amino acids. With V trimmed by 5 bases and J by 5 bases, 8 bases remained unmatched. Germline CDR1 is LNHDA and CDR2 is SQIVND (reference sequence). In DNA form, the CDR3 reads TGTGCCAGTAGTTTACGACAGGGTTGGACCGGGGAGCTGTTTTTT. Translating gives CASSLRQGWTGELFF. The full variable domain, in which reference TRBV19 and TRBJ2-2 provide the parts outside the CDR3, is DGGITQSPKYLFRKEGQNVTLSCEQNLNHDAMYWYRQDPGQGLRLIYYSQIVNDFQKGDIAEGYSVSREKKESFPLTVTSAQKNPTAFYLCASSLRQGWTGELFFGEGSRLTVL.

The chain is built from TRBV7-9 and TRBJ2-3; the D gene is possibly TRBD2 (5 bases). This CDR3 contains 13 residues. Germline V gene sequence: CDR1 SEHNR, CDR2 FQNEAQ (reference sequence). V lost 6 bases to trimming and J lost 0 bases, with 7 bases between them. The CDR3 protein is CASRTTSTDTQYF. CDR3 nucleotide sequence: TGTGCCAGCAGGACTACTAGCACAGATACGCAGTATTTT.

The chain joins TRBV19 to TRBJ2-7, with 10 bases identical to TRBD1. CDR1 LNHDA and CDR2 SQIVND come from the germline V gene (reference sequence). The CDR3 is 13 amino acids. J lost 6 bases, V lost 7 bases, and 6 bases had no gene match. The CDR3 coding sequence is TGTGCCAGTACCAGACAGGGGGCTGGCGAGCAGTACTTC. Translation: CASTRQGAGEQYF.

V is TRBV2 and J is TRBJ1-2; D may be TRBD1 (5 bases). There are 15 residues in the CDR3. Germline V gene sequence: CDR1 SNHLY, CDR2 FYNNEI. V was pared by 5 bases and J by 0 bases, with 13 bases between. CDR3 sequence: CASSHRAGANYGYTF. Here the CDR3 DNA reads TGTGCCAGCAGTCACCGCGCGGGGGCTAACTATGGCTACACCTTC.

The chain uses TRBV27 and TRBJ1-2; D is ambiguous. Trimming took 4 bases from V and 2 from J, leaving 8 bases between them. Germline V gives CDR1 MNHEY, CDR2 SMNVEV (reference sequence). The CDR3 has 13 residues. CDR3 amino acids: CASSYRGNYGYTF. In DNA form, the CDR3 reads TGTGCCAGCAGTTACCGAGGGAACTATGGCTACACCTTC.

This chain joins TRBV5-6 and TRBJ2-1; 8 nucleotides line up with TRBD2. V dropped 0 bases and J dropped 3; count of bases not matched to a gene: 5. CDR3 length equals 16 residues. Germline values: CDR1 SGHDT, CDR2 YYEEEE. CDR3 loop: CASSLGPAGDYNEQFF. CDR3 sequence (DNA): TGTGCCAGCAGCTTGGGCCCAGCGGGGGACTACAATGAGCAGTTCTTC.

The genes are TRBV12-5 and TRBJ1-2; 7 bases are shared with TRBD1. V lost 5 bases to trimming and J lost 4 bases; unmatched junction nucleotides: 13. The CDR3 spans 16 residues. CDR1 and CDR2 (germline): LGHNT, FRNRAP. Written as DNA, the CDR3 is TGTGCTAGTGGTAAATCCGGACAGGACCCGTTCTATGGCTACACCTTC. It yields the protein CASGKSGQDPFYGYTF.

The gene calls are TRBV14 and TRBJ2-7, with D tentatively TRBD1 (6 bases). Germline V lookup: CDR1 SGHDN, CDR2 FVKESK. The CDR3 consists of 14 residues. With 1 base removed from V and 0 bases from J, the gap between germline ends came to 7 bases. The CDR3 DNA follows: TGTGCCAGCAGCCAAGGGGGACACTCCTACGAGCAGTACTTC. Encoded protein: CASSQGGHSYEQYF.